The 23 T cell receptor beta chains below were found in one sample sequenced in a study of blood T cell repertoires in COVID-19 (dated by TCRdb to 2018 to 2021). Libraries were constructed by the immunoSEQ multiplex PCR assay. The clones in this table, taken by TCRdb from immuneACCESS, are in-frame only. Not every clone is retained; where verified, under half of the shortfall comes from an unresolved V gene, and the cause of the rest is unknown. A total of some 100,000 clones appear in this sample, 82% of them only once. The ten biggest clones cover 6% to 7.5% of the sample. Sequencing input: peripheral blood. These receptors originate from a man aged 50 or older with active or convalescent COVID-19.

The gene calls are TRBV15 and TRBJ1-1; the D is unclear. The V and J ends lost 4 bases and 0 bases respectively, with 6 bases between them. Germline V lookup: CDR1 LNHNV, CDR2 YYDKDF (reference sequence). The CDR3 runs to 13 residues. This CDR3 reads CATSNSMNTEAFF. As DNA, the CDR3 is TGTGCCACCAGCAATTCCATGAACACTGAAGCTTTCTTT.

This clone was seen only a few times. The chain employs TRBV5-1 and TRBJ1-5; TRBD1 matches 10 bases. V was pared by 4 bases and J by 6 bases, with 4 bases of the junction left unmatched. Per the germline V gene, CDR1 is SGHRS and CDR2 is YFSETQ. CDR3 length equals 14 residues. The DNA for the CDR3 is TGCGCCAGCAGCCCCGGGACAGGGGTTCAGCCCCAGCATTTT. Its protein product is CASSPGTGVQPQHF. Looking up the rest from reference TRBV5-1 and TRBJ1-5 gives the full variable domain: KAGVTQTPRYLIKTRGQQVTLSCSPISGHRSVSWYQQTPGQGLQFLFEYFSETQRNKGNFPGRFSGRQFSNSRSEMNVSTLELGDSALYLCASSPGTGVQPQHFGDGTRLSIL.

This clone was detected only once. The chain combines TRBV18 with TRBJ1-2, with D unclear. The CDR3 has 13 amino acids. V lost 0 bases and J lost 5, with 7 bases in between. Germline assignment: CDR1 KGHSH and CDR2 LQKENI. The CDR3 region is CASSPPSRYGYTF. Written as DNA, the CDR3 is TGTGCCAGCTCACCACCGAGTCGGTATGGCTACACCTTC.

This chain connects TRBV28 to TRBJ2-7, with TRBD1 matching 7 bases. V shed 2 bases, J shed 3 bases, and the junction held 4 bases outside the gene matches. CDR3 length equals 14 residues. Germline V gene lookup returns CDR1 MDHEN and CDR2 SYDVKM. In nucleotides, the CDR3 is TGTGCCAGCAGTTTAGGGACAGCGAGCTACGAGCAGTACGTC. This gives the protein CASSLGTASYEQYV.

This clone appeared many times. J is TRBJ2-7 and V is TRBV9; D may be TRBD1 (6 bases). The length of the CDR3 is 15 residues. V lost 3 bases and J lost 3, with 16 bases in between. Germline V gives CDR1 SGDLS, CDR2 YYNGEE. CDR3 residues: CASSASGQRIYEQYF. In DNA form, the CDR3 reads TGTGCCAGCAGCGCCAGCGGACAGCGGATCTACGAGCAGTACTTC. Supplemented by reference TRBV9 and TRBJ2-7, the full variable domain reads DSGVTQTPKHLITATGQRVTLRCSPRSGDLSVYWYQQSLDQGLQFLIQYYNGEERAKGNILERFSAQQFPDLHSELNLSSLELGDSALYFCASSASGQRIYEQYFGPGTRLTVT.

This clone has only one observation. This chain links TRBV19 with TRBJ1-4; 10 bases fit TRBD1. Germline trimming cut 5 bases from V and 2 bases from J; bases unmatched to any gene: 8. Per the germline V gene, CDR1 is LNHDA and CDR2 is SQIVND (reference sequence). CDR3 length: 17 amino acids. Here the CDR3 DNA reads TGTGCCAGTAGTGCCGGGACAGGGGCAGGGACTAATGAAAAACTGTTTTTT. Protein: CASSAGTGAGTNEKLFF.

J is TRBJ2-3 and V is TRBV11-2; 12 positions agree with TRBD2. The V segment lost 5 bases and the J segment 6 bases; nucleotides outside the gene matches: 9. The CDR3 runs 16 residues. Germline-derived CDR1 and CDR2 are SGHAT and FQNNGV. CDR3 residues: CASSPSLAGGPDTQYF. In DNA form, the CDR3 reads TGTGCCAGCAGCCCAAGTCTAGCGGGGGGGCCGGATACGCAGTATTTT.

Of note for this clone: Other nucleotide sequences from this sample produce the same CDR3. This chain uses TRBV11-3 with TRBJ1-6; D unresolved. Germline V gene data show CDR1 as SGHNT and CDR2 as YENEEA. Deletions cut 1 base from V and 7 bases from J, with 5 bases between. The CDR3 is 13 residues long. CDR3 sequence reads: CASSLGQNSPLHF. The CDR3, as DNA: TGTGCCAGCAGCTTAGGCCAGAATTCACCCCTCCACTTT.

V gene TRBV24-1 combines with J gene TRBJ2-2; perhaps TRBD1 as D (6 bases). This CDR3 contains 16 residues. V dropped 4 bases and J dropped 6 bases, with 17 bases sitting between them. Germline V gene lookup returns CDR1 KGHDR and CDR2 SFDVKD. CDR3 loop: CATSDTSGESSGELFF. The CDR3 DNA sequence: TGTGCCACCAGTGACACCTCAGGGGAGAGCTCCGGGGAGCTGTTTTTT.

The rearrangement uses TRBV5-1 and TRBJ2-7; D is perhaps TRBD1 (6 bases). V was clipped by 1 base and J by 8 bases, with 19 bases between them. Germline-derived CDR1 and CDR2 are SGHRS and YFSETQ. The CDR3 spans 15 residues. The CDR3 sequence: CASSLKGGPQEKQYF. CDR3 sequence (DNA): TGCGCCAGCAGCTTGAAAGGGGGTCCCCAGGAGAAGCAGTACTTC.

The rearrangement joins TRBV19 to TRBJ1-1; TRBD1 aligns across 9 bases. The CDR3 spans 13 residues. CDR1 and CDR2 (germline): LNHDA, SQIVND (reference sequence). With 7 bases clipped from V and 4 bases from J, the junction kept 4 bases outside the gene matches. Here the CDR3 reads CASNDRGSTEAFF. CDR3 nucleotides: TGTGCCAGTAATGACAGGGGGTCCACTGAAGCTTTCTTT.

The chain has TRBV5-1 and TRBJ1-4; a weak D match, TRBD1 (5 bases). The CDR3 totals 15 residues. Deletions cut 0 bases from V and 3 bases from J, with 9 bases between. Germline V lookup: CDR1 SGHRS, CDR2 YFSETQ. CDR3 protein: CASSLGGLSNEKLFF. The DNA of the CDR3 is TGCGCCAGCAGCTTGGGGGGCTTATCTAATGAAAAACTGTTTTTT.

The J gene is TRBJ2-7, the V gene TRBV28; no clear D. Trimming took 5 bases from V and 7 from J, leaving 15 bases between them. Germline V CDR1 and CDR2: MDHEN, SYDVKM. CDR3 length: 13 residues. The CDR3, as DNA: TGTGCCAGCAGTCCTCGACTTGAGAGGGAGCAGTACTTC. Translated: CASSPRLEREQYF. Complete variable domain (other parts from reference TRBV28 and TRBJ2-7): DVKVTQSSRYLVKRTGEKVFLECVQDMDHENMFWYRQDPGLGLRLIYFSYDVKMKEKGDIPEGYSVSREKKERFSLILESASTNQTSMYLCASSPRLEREQYFGPGTRLTVT.

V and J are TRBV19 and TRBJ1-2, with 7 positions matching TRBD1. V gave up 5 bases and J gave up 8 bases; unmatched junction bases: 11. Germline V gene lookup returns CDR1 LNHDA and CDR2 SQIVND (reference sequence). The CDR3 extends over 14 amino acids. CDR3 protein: CASSPGQSPGGYTF. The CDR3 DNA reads TGTGCCAGTAGTCCGGGACAGTCCCCTGGCGGCTACACCTTC.

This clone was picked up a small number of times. CDR3 nucleotide sequence: TGCGCCAGCAGTGCTCCCTCCTACAATGAGCAGTTCTTC. Translated, it gives CASSAPSYNEQFF. This sequence joins TRBV10-2 and TRBJ2-1, with D unresolved. V shed 4 bases and J shed 0 bases, with 4 bases lying between them. The CDR3 contains 13 residues. In germline, CDR1 is WSHSY, CDR2 SAAADI.

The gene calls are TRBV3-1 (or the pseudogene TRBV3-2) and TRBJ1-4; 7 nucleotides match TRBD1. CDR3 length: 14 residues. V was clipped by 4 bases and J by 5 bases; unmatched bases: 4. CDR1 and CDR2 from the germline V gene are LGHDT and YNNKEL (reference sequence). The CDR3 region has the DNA TGTGCCAGCAGCCCAGGGACAGTGAATGAAAAACTGTTTTTT. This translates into CASSPGTVNEKLFF.

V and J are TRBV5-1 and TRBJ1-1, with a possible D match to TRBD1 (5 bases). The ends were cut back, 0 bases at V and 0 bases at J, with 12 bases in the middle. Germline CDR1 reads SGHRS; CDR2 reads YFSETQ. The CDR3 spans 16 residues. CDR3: CASSLGRDFLNTEAFF. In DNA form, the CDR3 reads TGCGCCAGCAGCTTGGGAAGGGACTTCTTGAACACTGAAGCTTTCTTT.

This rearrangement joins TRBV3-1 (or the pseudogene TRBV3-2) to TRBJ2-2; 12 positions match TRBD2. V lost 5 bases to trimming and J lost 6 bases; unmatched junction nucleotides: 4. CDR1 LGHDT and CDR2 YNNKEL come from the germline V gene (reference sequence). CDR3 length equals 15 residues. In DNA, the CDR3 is TGTGCCAGCAGCTTAAGGACTAGCGGGGCCGGGGAGCTGTTTTTT. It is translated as CASSLRTSGAGELFF.

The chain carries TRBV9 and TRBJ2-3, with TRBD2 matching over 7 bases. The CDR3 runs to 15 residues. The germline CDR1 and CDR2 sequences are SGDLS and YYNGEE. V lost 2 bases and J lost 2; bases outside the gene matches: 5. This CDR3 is CASSVYSGVTDTQYF. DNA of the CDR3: TGTGCCAGCAGCGTTTACAGCGGGGTCACAGATACGCAGTATTTT.

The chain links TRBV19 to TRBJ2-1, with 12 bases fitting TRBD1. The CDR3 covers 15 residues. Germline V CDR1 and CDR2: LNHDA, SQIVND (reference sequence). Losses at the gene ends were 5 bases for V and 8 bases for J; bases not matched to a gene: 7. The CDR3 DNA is TGTGCCAGTAGTGGGGGACAGGGGGCTTTGGATGAGCAGTTCTTC. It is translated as CASSGGQGALDEQFF. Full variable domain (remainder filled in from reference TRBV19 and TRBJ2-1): DGGITQSPKYLFRKEGQNVTLSCEQNLNHDAMYWYRQDPGQGLRLIYYSQIVNDFQKGDIAEGYSVSREKKESFPLTVTSAQKNPTAFYLCASSGGQGALDEQFFGPGTRLTVL.

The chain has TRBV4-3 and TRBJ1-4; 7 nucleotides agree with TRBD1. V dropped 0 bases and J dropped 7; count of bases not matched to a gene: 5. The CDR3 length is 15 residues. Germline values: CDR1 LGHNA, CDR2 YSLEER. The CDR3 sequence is CASSQELGQVEKLFF. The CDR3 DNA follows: TGCGCCAGCAGCCAAGAATTAGGACAGGTTGAAAAACTGTTTTTT.

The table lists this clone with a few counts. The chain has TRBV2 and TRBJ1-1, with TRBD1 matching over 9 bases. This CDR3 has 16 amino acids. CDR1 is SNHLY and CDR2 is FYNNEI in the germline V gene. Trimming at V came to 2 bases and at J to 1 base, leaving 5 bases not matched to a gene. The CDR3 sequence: CASSETPQGANTEAFF. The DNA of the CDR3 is TGTGCCAGCAGTGAAACCCCACAGGGGGCGAACACTGAAGCTTTCTTT.

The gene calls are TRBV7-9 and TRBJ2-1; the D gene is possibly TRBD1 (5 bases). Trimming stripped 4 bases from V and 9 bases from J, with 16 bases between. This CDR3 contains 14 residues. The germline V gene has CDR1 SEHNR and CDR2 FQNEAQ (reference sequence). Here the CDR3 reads CASSSARGDSEQFF. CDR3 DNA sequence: TGTGCCAGCAGCTCAGCAAGGGGCGACAGTGAGCAGTTCTTC.